This is a list of T cell receptor beta chains from one sample in a study of CD8+CD57+ T cells in acquired aplastic anemia. TCRdb used MiXCR to reprocess the reads, holding one entry per CDR3 protein. The sample lists tens of thousands of distinct CDR3 sequences, about 70% occurring once. The specimen was sorted CD4+, CD8+, or CD8+CD57+ T cells (not recorded which) from PBMCs. The receptors were sampled from a human donor with aplastic anemia. Both conserved end residues are part of each CDR3. The order of the fields is V gene, clone size, D gene, J gene, CDR3 protein, CDR3 DNA. The D gene is left open where the match is weak. Size tells how often a clone was seen (once, few, many) or the class of an expanded clone, and some rows leave it out.

TRBV6-1	.	TRBD1	TRBJ2-3	CASSPGTGRGDTQYF	TGTGCCAGCAGCCCCGGGACAGGGAGGGGGGATACGCAGTATTTT
TRBV15	few	.	TRBJ1-6	CATSSEGRVHGSPLHF	TGTGCCACCAGCAGCGAGGGGAGGGTTCACGGTTCACCCCTCCACTTT
TRBV7-9	.	TRBD2	TRBJ2-7	CASSFRSGVSEQYF	TGTGCCAGCAGCTTCAGGAGCGGGGTGAGCGAGCAGTACTTC
TRBV25-1	few	.	TRBJ2-5	CASSEMAGGVQETQYF	TGTGCCAGCAGTGAAATGGCCGGCGGAGTTCAAGAGACCCAGTACTTC
TRBV6-1	many	.	TRBJ1-3	CASSVAGTGNTIYF	TGTGCCAGCAGTGTGGCAGGCACTGGAAACACCATATATTTT
TRBV2	.	.	TRBJ1-1	CASVGRTLAGAFF	TGTGCCAGCGTGGGACGGACTCTGGCGGGAGCTTTCTTT
TRBV29-1	.	.	TRBJ1-2	CSHGLPGYTF	TGCAGCCACGGATTGCCCGGCTACACCTTC
TRBV2	.	.	TRBJ2-7	CASRASRYEQYF	TGTGCCAGCAGAGCTAGTCGCTACGAGCAGTACTTC
TRBV2	.	.	TRBJ1-5	CASSEYGVSNQPQHF	TGTGCCAGCAGTGAATACGGTGTCAGCAATCAGCCCCAGCATTTT
TRBV9	many	.	TRBJ2-7	CASSADGYEQYF	TGTGCCAGCAGCGCGGACGGCTACGAGCAGTACTTC
TRBV24-1	once	TRBD2	TRBJ2-3	CATSDRLAGAGDTQYF	TGTGCCACCAGTGATCGCCTAGCGGGAGCGGGAGATACGCAGTATTTT
TRBV3-1	few	TRBD2	TRBJ2-3	CASSQDLGSGRVTDTQYF	TGTGCCAGCAGCCAAGATCTTGGTAGCGGGAGGGTCACAGATACGCAGTATTTT
TRBV20-1	.	TRBD1	TRBJ2-7	CSARDQQGAYEQYF	TGCAGTGCTAGAGATCAACAGGGGGCCTACGAGCAGTACTTC
TRBV19	.	.	TRBJ1-3	CASSMAQGRGNTIYF	TGTGCCAGTAGTATGGCACAGGGTAGAGGAAACACCATATATTTT
TRBV7-2	.	.	TRBJ2-2	CASSSGTNTGELFF	TGTGCCAGCAGCTCCGGGACGAACACCGGGGAGCTGTTTTTT
TRBV20-1	.	.	TRBJ1-2	CSAPGTHGYTF	TGCAGTGCTCCCGGGACCCATGGCTACACCTTC
TRBV15	few	.	TRBJ1-1	CATSRVRGGTEAFF	TGTGCCACCAGCAGAGTACGGGGAGGAACTGAAGCTTTCTTT
TRBV24-1	.	TRBD2	TRBJ2-1	CATSEPGLAGYNEQFF	TGTGCCACCAGTGAACCCGGACTAGCGGGATACAATGAGCAGTTCTTC
TRBV15	few	.	TRBJ2-2	CATSPHPATNTGELFF	TGTGCCACCAGCCCCCATCCCGCCACGAACACCGGGGAGCTGTTTTTT
TRBV20-1	.	TRBD2	TRBJ2-3	CSARDPSGIADTQYF	TGCAGTGCTAGAGACCCTAGCGGGATAGCAGATACGCAGTATTTT
TRBV7-2	.	.	TRBJ1-1	CASSPARRTEAFF	TGTGCCAGCAGCCCCGCAAGGAGGACTGAAGCTTTCTTT
TRBV27	many	TRBD2	TRBJ2-7	CASSSRTSEKYF	TGTGCCAGCAGTTCCCGGACTAGCGAAAAGTACTTC
TRBV7-3	once	.	TRBJ2-1	CASSLSRDFYNEQFF	TGTGCCAGCAGTCTAAGCCGGGACTTCTACAATGAGCAGTTCTTC
TRBV7-8	few	.	TRBJ2-7	CASSLGAYEQYF	TGTGCCAGCAGCTTAGGTGCCTACGAGCAGTACTTC
TRBV10-3	.	.	TRBJ2-7	CAISGQDEQYF	TGTGCCATCAGCGGCCAAGACGAGCAGTACTTC
TRBV20-1	.	TRBD2	TRBJ2-7	CSARSGATYEQYF	TGCAGTGCTCGTAGCGGGGCTACCTACGAGCAGTACTTC
TRBV2	.	.	TRBJ1-2	CASAGTGPNYGYTF	TGTGCCAGCGCTGGTACAGGGCCAAACTATGGCTACACCTTC
TRBV29-1	.	.	TRBJ2-1	CSVERATRGNEQFF	TGCAGCGTTGAAAGGGCTACCCGAGGCAATGAGCAGTTCTTC
TRBV5-1	once	TRBD2	TRBJ2-1	CASSFASGTYNEQFF	TGCGCCAGCAGCTTTGCTAGCGGAACATACAATGAGCAGTTCTTC
TRBV9	.	TRBD1	TRBJ1-1	CASSVVQGANTEAFF	TGTGCCAGCAGCGTAGTGCAGGGGGCGAACACTGAAGCTTTCTTT
TRBV15	.	TRBD1	TRBJ2-3	CATSRDGTAGLDTQYF	TGTGCCACCAGCAGAGACGGGACAGCCGGGCTAGATACGCAGTATTTT
TRBV7-3	.	.	TRBJ2-3	CASRRSLDTQYF	TGTGCCAGCAGGCGGAGTCTGGATACGCAGTATTTT
TRBV7-9	.	.	TRBJ2-1	CASSLSTEQFF	TGTGCCAGCAGCTTATCAACCGAGCAGTTCTTC
TRBV24-1	.	.	TRBJ2-1	CATSLGSWEQFF	TGTGCCACCAGTTTAGGCAGCTGGGAGCAGTTCTTC
TRBV2	.	TRBD1	TRBJ2-7	CANSGQQNYEQYF	TGTGCCAACTCGGGACAGCAGAACTACGAGCAGTACTTC
TRBV9	.	.	TRBJ2-7	CASSVADDISYEQYF	TGTGCCAGCAGCGTAGCCGACGACATCTCCTACGAGCAGTACTTC
TRBV6-5	.	.	TRBJ1-2	CASSYSEYLYGYTF	TGTGCCAGCAGTTACTCAGAGTACCTCTATGGCTACACCTTC
TRBV24-1	.	TRBD2	TRBJ2-1	CATSDPTSGSTYNEQFF	TGTGCCACCAGTGACCCGACTAGCGGGAGCACCTACAATGAGCAGTTCTTC
TRBV14	.	.	TRBJ2-7	CASSQARIYEQYF	TGTGCCAGCAGCCAGGCTAGGATTTACGAGCAGTACTTC
TRBV7-2	.	.	TRBJ2-3	CASSFRMFTDTQYF	TGTGCCAGCAGCTTTCGAATGTTCACAGATACGCAGTATTTT
TRBV10-3	.	TRBD1	TRBJ1-5	CASGQESNQPQHF	TGTGCCTCGGGACAGGAGAGCAATCAGCCCCAGCATTTT
TRBV10-2	once	.	TRBJ1-1	CASKEGSANTEAFF	TGCGCCAGCAAGGAAGGGAGTGCGAACACTGAAGCTTTCTTT
TRBV7-8	.	.	TRBJ1-1	CASSLGENTEAFF	TGTGCCAGCAGCTTGGGGGAGAACACTGAAGCTTTCTTT